These 18 T cell receptor beta chains share one sample of origin, sequenced in a study of tumor and adjacent non-tumor tissue in lung cancer. Three rounds of nested PCR, following a modified ARM-PCR protocol, produced the TCRbeta library. One entry per CDR3 protein results from TCRdb running MiXCR on the multiplex PCR reads. Of tens of thousands of distinct CDR3 sequences listed, roughly 60% are singletons. The template was RNA from unsorted bulk tissue. The normal lung tissue was taken more than 3 cm from the tumor edge. The sample consisted of distant non-tumor lung tissue. Source of these receptors: a woman in her 70s with non-small cell lung cancer.

The rearrangement uses TRBV10-3 and TRBJ2-5, with a possible D match to TRBD2 (6 bases). CDR3 length: 15 residues. V was clipped by 6 bases and J by 5 bases, with 19 bases between them. Per germline, CDR1 ENHRY and CDR2 SYGVKD. The CDR3 protein is CAIRTEGLEGETQYF. The DNA for the CDR3 is TGTGCCATCAGAACCGAGGGCCTGGAGGGGGAGACCCAGTACTTC.

Note on this clonotype: The junction shows a germline mismatch at one end, possibly a read error. The chain joins TRBV6-5 to TRBJ2-7, with 7 bases fitting TRBD1. CDR3 length equals 16 residues. CDR1 is MNHEY and CDR2 is SVGAGI in the germline V gene. The CDR3: CASSQLRDSNAYEQNF. For the CDR3, the DNA is TGTGCCAGTAGTCAGCTCCGGGACAGCAACGCCTACGAGCAGAACTTC.

A remark on this clonotype: An end of the junction differs from the germline gene, which may be a read error. The chain employs TRBV6-6 and TRBJ2-3; D is undetermined. In germline, CDR1 is MNHNY, CDR2 SVGAGI (reference sequence). This CDR3 has 13 residues. CDR3 loop: CAGSSAFADTQYF. The DNA for the CDR3 is TGTGCCGGCAGTTCCGCCTTCGCAGATACGCAGTATTTT.

V gene TRBV6-4 combines with J gene TRBJ1-2; perhaps TRBD1 as D (5 bases). CDR3 length equals 14 residues. The V gene's germline CDR1 is MRHNA and CDR2 SNTAGT. Trimming cost V 6 bases and J 3 bases, with 14 bases left between them. The CDR3 protein is CASSQDTGDYGYTF. The DNA for the CDR3 is TGTGCCAGCAGCCAGGACACGGGCGACTATGGCTACACCTTC.

Points on this clonotype: One end of the junction does not line up with germline, which may come from a read error. This chain links TRBV12-3 or TRBV12-4 with TRBJ1-6; unclear D gene. CDR3 length equals 14 residues. The CDR3 nucleotides read TGTGCCAGCAGGGGCCGACGGAATATTTCACCCCCCCACTTT. Protein: CASRGRRNISPPHF.

This clonotype has only one observation. The junction differs from germline at one of its ends, possibly a read error. V and J are TRBV12-3 or TRBV12-4 and TRBJ2-5; D is perhaps TRBD2 (5 bases). The CDR3 has 14 residues. Here the CDR3 reads CASSRLKAGETQYF. The CDR3 region has the DNA TGTGCTAGCAGCCGCTTAAAGGCGGGAGAGACCCAGTACTTC.

The chain combines TRBV29-1 with TRBJ2-2; 9 nucleotides agree with TRBD1. This CDR3 has 15 residues. Germline V gene sequence: CDR1 SQVTM, CDR2 ANQGSEA. With 7 bases clipped from V and 9 bases from J, the junction kept 15 bases outside the gene matches. The CDR3 here is CSGRPGQGLTWELFF. The DNA for the CDR3 is TGCAGCGGACGACCGGGACAGGGTTTAACTTGGGAGCTGTTTTTT.

Comments on this clonotype: The CDR3 does not close with the conserved phenylalanine or tryptophan, likely indicating a read error. The rearrangement joins TRBV5-4 to TRBJ1-2; maybe TRBD1 (6 bases). CDR1 and CDR2 (germline): SGHNT, YYREEE (reference sequence). The CDR3 is made up of 15 amino acids. V was cut by 9 bases and J by 7 bases, with 25 bases left in between. CDR3 amino acids: CANSLGGPGVAGYTI. CDR3 nucleotide sequence: TGTGCCAACAGTTTGGGGGGGCCAGGGGTGGCTGGCTACACCATC.

The chain links TRBV6-6 to TRBJ2-1; unclear D gene. V shed 5 bases and J shed 4 bases, with 18 bases lying between them. This CDR3 is built from 16 residues. From germline, CDR1 is MNHNY and CDR2 SVGAGI (reference sequence). In DNA, the CDR3 is TGTGCCAGCAGTCACGGCCTGGAAAAGTCATACAATGAGCAGTTCTTC. Amino acid sequence: CASSHGLEKSYNEQFF.

The V call is TRBV21-1, the J call TRBJ1-5; the table assigns TRBD1, which was not confirmed against the DNA. TRBV21-1 is recorded as a pseudogene. CDR3 size: 13 residues. This CDR3 is CTSRGQGRQPQHF. CDR3 bases: TGTACCAGCAGGGGACAGGGTCGTCAGCCCCAGCATTTT.

This clonotype was recorded many times. V is TRBV20-1 and J is TRBJ2-5; the match to TRBD1 covers 11 bases. This CDR3 is 14 amino acids long. Germline lookup yields CDR1 DFQATT and CDR2 SNEGSKA (reference sequence). J lost 5 bases, V lost 1 base, and 3 bases had no gene match. CDR3: CSARGGTGGETQYF. The CDR3 nucleotides are TGCAGTGCTAGAGGCGGGACAGGGGGGGAGACCCAGTACTTC.

Regarding this clonotype: The CDR3 does not close with the conserved phenylalanine or tryptophan, likely indicating a read error. The rearrangement joins TRBV5-8 to TRBJ2-3; D is uncertain. V lost 3 bases and J lost 10, with 12 bases in between. CDR1 and CDR2 from the germline V gene are SGHTS and YDEGEE. This CDR3 has 12 residues. The CDR3 loop is CASSSTEEAQYL. As DNA, the CDR3 is TGTGCCAGCAGCTCAACTGAAGAGGCGCAGTATCTT.

This clonotype was detected only a few times. This may come from a read error, since a much larger clone is one base off. This sequence joins TRBV10-3 and TRBJ2-1; 9 bases map to TRBD2. Germline values: CDR1 ENHRY, CDR2 SYGVKD. The CDR3 has 16 residues. This chain's CDR3 is CVISVNSGSINNEQFF. The DNA for the CDR3 is TGTGTCATCAGTGTTAATAGCGGGAGCATCAACAATGAGCAGTTCTTC.

A remark on this clonotype: Germline is not matched at one junction end, which may reflect a read error. This chain joins TRBV6-1 and TRBJ2-5; D may be TRBD2 (5 bases). The germline CDR1 and CDR2 sequences are MNHNS and SASEGT. There are 13 residues in the CDR3. The CDR3, as DNA: TGTACCAGCAGTGGGAGACTGGATGCCACCCAGTATTTC. Its protein is CTSSGRLDATQYF.

This clonotype was counted only a few times. The rearrangement links TRBV20-1 to TRBJ1-2, with no clear D. The V end lost 2 bases, the J end lost 2 bases, and 12 bases lay between the germline ends. CDR1 is DFQATT and CDR2 is SNEGSKA in the germline V gene (reference sequence). The CDR3 is 14 amino acids. CDR3 in DNA: TGCAGTGCTAGACGGCGGGCCTCGAACTATGGCTACACCTTC. Translation: CSARRRASNYGYTF.

A word on this clonotype: Relative to the germline gene, one junction end is altered; a read error may explain this. V gene TRBV12-3 or TRBV12-4 combines with J gene TRBJ2-3; perhaps TRBD2 as D (5 bases). The CDR3 is 15 residues long. The CDR3, as DNA: TGTGCCAGCAGTTTAGTGGGAGTCCACCCAGACACGCAGTGTTTT. The encoded protein is CASSLVGVHPDTQCF.

On this clonotype itself: This may be a read error: a much more frequent sequence differs by one nucleotide. The chain employs TRBV28 and TRBJ1-2, with 9 nucleotides matching TRBD1. Germline assignment: CDR1 MDHEN and CDR2 SYDVKM. The CDR3 is 16 residues long. Here the CDR3 reads CVSSSPGQGADYGYTF. The CDR3 DNA reads TGTGTCAGCAGTTCCCCGGGACAGGGCGCTGACTATGGCTACACCTTC.

About this clonotype itself: A much larger clone sits a single nucleotide away, making a read error possible. The chain uses TRBV28 and TRBJ2-3; D unresolved. The CDR3 sequence is 17 residues long. The V gene lost 3 bases and the J gene lost 4 bases, with 20 bases spanning the gap. CDR1 and CDR2 (germline): MDHEN, SYDVKM. CDR3: CASSFLFGHTASDTQYF. The CDR3 DNA reads TGTGCCAGCAGTTTCTTGTTCGGCCACACGGCATCAGATACGCAGTATTTT.